Shown below are 12 T cell receptor beta chains from a single sample sequenced in a study of human T cells and chemical hapten exposure. Time point here: patch test 1, 2 weeks after DPC sensitization. The sample's treatment: therapeutic diphenylcyclopropenone sensitization with weekly scalp DPC. TCRdb redid the calling of the RACE reads with MiXCR, one entry per CDR3 protein. The sample has some 400,000 distinct CDR3 sequences, 4% to 5.5% seen once. The sample was whole blood, taken in connection with sensitization to the hapten diphenylcyclopropenone (DPC). The receptors originated from a woman aged 50 to 65 with alopecia areata. Some clones in this sample may be carry-over from other donors' samples.

The chain links TRBV13 to TRBJ2-7, with D uncertain. Germline lookup yields CDR1 PRHDT and CDR2 FYEKMQ (reference sequence). Between the trimmed V and J ends, which lost 5 bases and 3 bases, there was a span of 11 bases. The CDR3 consists of 13 residues. CDR3 nucleotide sequence: TGTGCCAGCAGCCTCTCAAACAACTACGAGCAGTACTTC. Translated: CASSLSNNYEQYF.

The sample holds many counts of this clonotype. V and J are TRBV7-8 and TRBJ1-6, with a possible D match to TRBD1 (5 bases). V gave up 1 base and J gave up 6 bases, with 13 bases separating them. The CDR3 is 16 residues long. CDR1 is SGHVS and CDR2 is FQNEAQ in the germline V gene. The CDR3 bases are TGTGCCAGCAGCTTAGTCGGGGGAGCCAGTAATTCACCCCTCCACTTT. Amino acids: CASSLVGGASNSPLHF.

This clonotype was counted many times. The V and J genes are TRBV27 and TRBJ2-4, with D perhaps matching TRBD2 (5 bases). The CDR3 loop spans 15 amino acids. From germline, CDR1 is MNHEY and CDR2 SMNVEV (reference sequence). V was trimmed by 5 bases and J by 9 bases, leaving 20 bases between them. CDR3 DNA sequence: TGTGCCAGCAGTCCCCAGGCGGGCATTAGGAGCATTCAGTACTTC. It translates to CASSPQAGIRSIQYF.

The rearrangement joins TRBV2 to TRBJ2-2; TRBD2 matches 9 bases. After removal of 7 bases from V and 1 base from J, the junction contained 1 base not matched to a gene. The CDR3 is 14 residues long. CDR1 and CDR2 from the germline V gene are SNHLY and FYNNEI. The CDR3 sequence is CASKTSGNTGELFF. The CDR3, as DNA: TGTGCCAGCAAGACTAGCGGGAACACCGGGGAGCTGTTTTTT.

Ten or more counts support this clonotype. The chain joins TRBV12-3 or TRBV12-4 to TRBJ1-2, with 9 bases that match TRBD1. This CDR3 is 15 amino acids long. Trimming at V came to 5 bases and at J to 6 bases, leaving 10 bases not matched to a gene. The CDR3 nucleotides are TGTGCCAGCAGTCTTAGTTTCGGGGACAGGGATGGCTACACCTTC. This encodes CASSLSFGDRDGYTF.

This clonotype was seen a handful of times. CDR3 in DNA: TGTGCCAGCAGCTTACGACTAGCTGGGGAGCAGTACTTC. Translated, it gives CASSLRLAGEQYF. This chain joins TRBV7-2 and TRBJ2-7; 7 bases map to TRBD2. Germline V gene data show CDR1 as SGHTA and CDR2 as FQGNSA. The CDR3 extends over 13 amino acids. Losses at the gene ends were 2 bases for V and 7 bases for J; bases not matched to a gene: 5.

This clonotype showed up just a few times. The chain carries TRBV4-1 and TRBJ1-6; a weak D match, TRBD1 (5 bases). V lost 5 bases and J lost 5, with 10 bases in between. Germline V gives CDR1 MGHRA, CDR2 YSYEKL. The CDR3 extends over 14 amino acids. The CDR3 spells CASSTGPDNSPLHF. The CDR3 DNA sequence: TGCGCCAGCAGCACGGGACCAGATAATTCACCCCTCCACTTT.

The rearrangement joins TRBV20-1 to TRBJ2-1, with D perhaps given as TRBD1 or TRBD2 (6 bases each). This CDR3 is built from 13 residues. Trimming cost V 6 bases and J 4 bases, with 13 bases left between them. The germline gives CDR1 DFQATT, CDR2 SNEGSKA (reference sequence). DNA of the CDR3: TGCAGTGCGGGTTGGGGGGCTTACAATGAGCAGTTCTTC. Translation gives CSAGWGAYNEQFF.

There are many counts of this clonotype. The chain joins TRBV7-2 to TRBJ1-4; possible D gene TRBD1, 5 bases. Germline CDR1 and CDR2: SGHTA and FQGNSA. V was clipped by 3 bases and J by 3 bases, with 14 bases between them. The CDR3 consists of 16 residues. This chain's CDR3 is CASSLDLWGANEKLFF. In DNA form, the CDR3 reads TGTGCCAGCAGCTTGGACTTGTGGGGGGCTAATGAAAAACTGTTTTTT.

This clonotype came up a few times. This chain links TRBV5-1 with TRBJ1-1; 7 positions agree with TRBD1. This CDR3 region has 13 residues. Trimming took 1 base from V and 7 from J; bases not matched to a gene: 4. From germline, CDR1 is SGHRS and CDR2 YFSETQ. CDR3 residues: CASSLQGQREAFF. CDR3 DNA: TGCGCCAGCAGCTTGCAGGGACAGCGTGAAGCTTTCTTT.

This clonotype showed up many times. This chain links TRBV29-1 with TRBJ2-7; no firm D call. V was pared by 4 bases and J by 6 bases, with 10 bases between. CDR1 is SQVTM and CDR2 is ANQGSEA in the germline V gene. The CDR3 covers 11 residues. The CDR3 protein is CSVGGPGEQYF. In DNA, the CDR3 is TGCAGCGTTGGGGGTCCGGGCGAGCAGTACTTC.

The sample holds a few counts of this clonotype. The chain joins TRBV3-1 to TRBJ2-1; D may be TRBD2 (5 bases). The CDR3 length is 16 residues. Germline CDR1 is LGHDT and CDR2 is YNNKEL (reference sequence). Trimming pared 1 base from V and 0 bases from J, leaving 10 bases between. CDR3 coding DNA: TGTGCCAGCAGCCAAGGTGGGGAGCCCTCCTACAATGAGCAGTTCTTC. Residues: CASSQGGEPSYNEQFF.